These 14 T cell receptor beta chains came from one sample sequenced in a study of neurological immune-mediated disorders. TCRdb re-derived calls from the 5' RACE reads in MiXCR, one entry per CDR3 protein. The profile shows about 59,000 distinct CDR3 sequences, 10% to 15% of them singletons. The sample taken for sequencing was PBMCs. The receptors derive from an older woman with HTLV-1-associated myelopathy (HAM/TSP).

There are many counts of this clonotype. The genes are TRBV29-1 and TRBJ2-5; tentatively, D is TRBD1 (5 bases). Germline V lookup: CDR1 SQVTM, CDR2 ANQGSEA. Between the trimmed V and J ends, which lost 6 bases and 10 bases, there was a span of 15 bases. CDR3 length equals 11 residues. The CDR3 region has the DNA TGCAGCGTGGGCCTCAGGGAAGGCCAGTACTTC. Its translation is CSVGLREGQYF.

A note on this clonotype: The germline gene is not matched at one end of the junction; a read error may be the cause. The chain joins TRBV5-1 to TRBJ2-2; D possibly matches TRBD1 or TRBD2 (5 bases each). Germline CDR1 SGHRS, CDR2 YFSETQ. The CDR3 totals 16 residues. CDR3 DNA sequence: TGCGCCAGCAGCTTGATAAGGCCCGGAAAAACCGGGGCGCTGTTTTTT. It is translated as CASSLIRPGKTGALFF.

This clonotype was seen repeatedly, ten times or more. The J gene is TRBJ2-5, the V gene TRBV29-1; 9 bases line up with TRBD1. The germline V gene has CDR1 SQVTM and CDR2 ANQGSEA. V gave up 6 bases and J gave up 6 bases; unmatched junction bases: 5. The CDR3 has 12 residues. CDR3 in amino acids: CSVRQGEQTQYF. The CDR3 DNA follows: TGCAGCGTACGACAGGGGGAGCAGACCCAGTACTTC.

This clonotype was seen ten or more times. The chain is built from TRBV5-1 and TRBJ2-1; D gene uncertain. Trimming took 0 bases from V and 13 from J, leaving 8 bases between them. The CDR3 is 11 residues long. CDR1 is SGHRS and CDR2 is YFSETQ in the germline V gene. As DNA, the CDR3 is TGCGCCAGCAGCTTGGTCTGGGCCCAGTTCTTC. Protein product: CASSLVWAQFF.

At least ten counts were recorded for this clonotype. The chain recombines TRBV20-1 with TRBJ2-5; 7 nucleotides agree with TRBD2. The CDR3 spans 15 residues. The V and J ends lost 2 bases and 0 bases, in that order; junction bases with no gene match: 6. CDR1 and CDR2 (germline): DFQATT, SNEGSKA (reference sequence). The CDR3 here is CSARTNSGYQETQYF. CDR3 bases: TGCAGTGCTAGAACCAATAGCGGGTACCAAGAGACCCAGTACTTC.

This clonotype was observed a few times. The chain has TRBV7-9 and TRBJ2-7; 7 nucleotides line up with TRBD2. Trimming at V came to 2 bases and at J to 6 bases, leaving 7 bases not matched to a gene. Germline V gene sequence: CDR1 SEHNR, CDR2 FQNEAQ (reference sequence). This CDR3 comprises 14 residues. CDR3 in DNA: TGTGCCAGCAGCTTATCTGCGGGAGAAAGCGAGCAGTACTTC. Translating gives CASSLSAGESEQYF.

Many counts were recorded for this clonotype. V and J are TRBV5-1 and TRBJ2-6; D not certain. CDR1 is SGHRS, CDR2 YFSETQ, per germline. The CDR3 length is 16 residues. Trimming pared 0 bases from V and 4 bases from J, leaving 11 bases between. The CDR3 reads CASSLGSPTGANVLTF. Here the CDR3 DNA reads TGCGCCAGCAGCTTGGGGTCTCCCACCGGGGCCAACGTCCTGACTTTC.

In this sample, this clonotype turned up many times. The chain combines TRBV4-1 with TRBJ2-7; 8 bases agree with TRBD2. From germline, CDR1 is MGHRA and CDR2 YSYEKL. The CDR3 is 15 amino acids. V shed 0 bases, J shed 6 bases, and the junction held 7 bases outside the gene matches. CDR3 bases: TGCGCCAGCAGCCAAGAACCAGCGGGAGCGGGCGAGCAGTACTTC. It yields the protein CASSQEPAGAGEQYF.

This clonotype was seen many times. J is TRBJ2-5 and V is TRBV6-2 or TRBV6-3; D is unclear. V was trimmed by 5 bases and J by 3 bases, leaving 7 bases between them. This CDR3 spans 12 amino acids. Germline CDR1 is MNHEY and CDR2 is SVGEGT. The DNA of the CDR3 is TGTGCCAGCAGTGCCGGCGAAGAGACCCAGTACTTC. Its translation is CASSAGEETQYF.

This clonotype was recorded many times. The rearrangement joins TRBV5-6 to TRBJ1-4; 7 nucleotides align to TRBD1. Germline lookup yields CDR1 SGHDT and CDR2 YYEEEE. V lost 4 bases and J lost 8; bases outside the gene matches: 11. The CDR3 has 15 residues. CDR3 loop: CASSGRDSLREKLFF. The CDR3 DNA is TGTGCCAGCAGCGGGAGGGACAGCCTGAGGGAAAAACTGTTTTTT.

Ten or more counts support this clonotype. This chain connects TRBV29-1 to TRBJ2-1, with 9 bases lining up with TRBD1. CDR1 SQVTM and CDR2 ANQGSEA come from the germline V gene. The CDR3 length is 13 residues. After removal of 6 bases from V and 7 bases from J, the junction contained 7 bases not matched to a gene. For the CDR3, the DNA is TGCAGCGTCCCGACAGGGGGGTTTAATGAGCAGTTCTTC. This translates into CSVPTGGFNEQFF.

This clonotype was counted ten times or more. The V and J genes are TRBV24-1 and TRBJ2-7; maybe TRBD1 (5 bases). V lost 5 bases to trimming and J lost 3 bases, with 13 bases between them. This CDR3 contains 14 residues. In germline, CDR1 is KGHDR, CDR2 SFDVKD. CDR3 nucleotides: TGTGCCACCAGTGGGAAGGGGAATCTCTACGAGCAGTACTTC. Amino acids: CATSGKGNLYEQYF.

This clonotype was observed many times. V and J are TRBV7-2 and TRBJ2-4; D not certain. V lost 4 bases and J 10 bases, leaving 8 bases between the germline ends. The CDR3 length is 11 residues. The germline V gene encodes CDR1 SGHTA and CDR2 FQGNSA. DNA of the CDR3: TGTGCCAGCAGCTCGCCCGGTATTCAGTACTTC. It translates to CASSSPGIQYF.

This clonotype was detected ten times or more. The chain has TRBV3-1 and TRBJ2-7, with 7 nucleotides matching TRBD2. The CDR3 spans 14 residues. V lost 0 bases to trimming and J lost 3 bases; unmatched junction nucleotides: 2. Germline loops: CDR1 LGHDT, CDR2 YNNKEL (reference sequence). In DNA form, the CDR3 reads TGTGCCAGCAGCCAAGAAAGCGGGGTCTACGAGCAGTACTTC. Translated: CASSQESGVYEQYF.